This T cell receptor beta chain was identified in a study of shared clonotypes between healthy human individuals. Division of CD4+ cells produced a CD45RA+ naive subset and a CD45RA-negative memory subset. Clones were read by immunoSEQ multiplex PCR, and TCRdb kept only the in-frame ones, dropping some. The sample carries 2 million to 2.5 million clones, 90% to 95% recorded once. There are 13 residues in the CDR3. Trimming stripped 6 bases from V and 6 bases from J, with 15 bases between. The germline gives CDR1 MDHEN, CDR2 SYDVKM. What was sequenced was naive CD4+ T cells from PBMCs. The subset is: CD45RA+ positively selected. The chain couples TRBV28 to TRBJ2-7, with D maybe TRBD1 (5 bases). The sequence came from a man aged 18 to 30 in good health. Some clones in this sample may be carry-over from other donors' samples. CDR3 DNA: TGTGCCAGCAGCCGGCAGGGCATCGGCGAGCAGTACTTC. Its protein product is CASSRQGIGEQYF.